This T cell receptor beta chain was sequenced during a study of lymphopenia after photon versus proton radiotherapy. Study-wide points: Post-nadir diversity loss with photons came from oligoclonal expansion, particularly CD8+ Temra cells.

On this clone itself: The antigen remains undetermined.

Sequencing used immunoSEQ multiplex PCR; TCRdb keeps in-frame clones, though not all of them. The sample records 150,000 to 200,000 clones, 80% to 90% being singletons. V was cut by 8 bases and J by 4 bases, with 8 bases left in between. Germline V lookup: CDR1 MNHEY, CDR2 SVGAGI. The CDR3 length is 11 residues. The receptor comes from a man aged 50 to 59 with gastric cancer. The starting material was peripheral blood, obtained from a patient treated with photon-based radiotherapy. V gene TRBV6-5 combines with J gene TRBJ1-2; no definite D call. The CDR3 nucleotides are TGTGCCAGCGGCGGCTCCTATGGCTACACCTTC. This sequence encodes CASGGSYGYTF.